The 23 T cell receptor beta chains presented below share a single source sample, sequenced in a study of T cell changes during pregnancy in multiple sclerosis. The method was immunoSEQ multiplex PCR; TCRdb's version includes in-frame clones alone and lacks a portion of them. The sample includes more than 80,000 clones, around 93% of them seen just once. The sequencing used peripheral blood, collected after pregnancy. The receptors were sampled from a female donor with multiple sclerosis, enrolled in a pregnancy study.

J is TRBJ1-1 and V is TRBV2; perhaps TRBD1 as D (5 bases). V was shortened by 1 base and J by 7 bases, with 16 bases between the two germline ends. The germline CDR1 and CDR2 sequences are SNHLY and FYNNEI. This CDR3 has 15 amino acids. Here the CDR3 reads CASSEVDSGVGEAFF. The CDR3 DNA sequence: TGTGCCAGCAGTGAAGTCGACAGTGGGGTCGGTGAAGCTTTCTTT.

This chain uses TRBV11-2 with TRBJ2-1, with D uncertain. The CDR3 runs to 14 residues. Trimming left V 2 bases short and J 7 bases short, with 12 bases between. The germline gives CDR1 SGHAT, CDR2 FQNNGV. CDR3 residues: CASSLRNSGNEQFF. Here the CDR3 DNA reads TGTGCCAGCAGCTTAAGGAACTCCGGGAATGAGCAGTTCTTC.

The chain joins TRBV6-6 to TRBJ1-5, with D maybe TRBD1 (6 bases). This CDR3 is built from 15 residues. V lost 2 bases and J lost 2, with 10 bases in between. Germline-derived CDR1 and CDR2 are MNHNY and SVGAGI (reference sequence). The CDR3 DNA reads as TGTGCCAGCAGTTACGGGTCAGGGGGCAATCAGCCCCAGCATTTT. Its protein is CASSYGSGGNQPQHF.

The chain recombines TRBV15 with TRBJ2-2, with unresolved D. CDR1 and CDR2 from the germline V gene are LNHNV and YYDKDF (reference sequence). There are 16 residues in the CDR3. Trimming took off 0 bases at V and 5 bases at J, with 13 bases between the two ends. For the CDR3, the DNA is TGTGCCACCAGCAGAGAAGCCGCAACGCTAACCGGGGAGCTGTTTTTT. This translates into CATSREAATLTGELFF.

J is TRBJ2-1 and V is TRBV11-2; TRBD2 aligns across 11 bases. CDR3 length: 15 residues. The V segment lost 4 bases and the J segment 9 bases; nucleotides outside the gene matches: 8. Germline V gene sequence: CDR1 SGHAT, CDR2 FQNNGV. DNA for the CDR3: TGTGCCAGCAGCTCCTATGTAGCGGGGGGGGGTGAGCAGTTCTTC. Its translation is CASSSYVAGGGEQFF.

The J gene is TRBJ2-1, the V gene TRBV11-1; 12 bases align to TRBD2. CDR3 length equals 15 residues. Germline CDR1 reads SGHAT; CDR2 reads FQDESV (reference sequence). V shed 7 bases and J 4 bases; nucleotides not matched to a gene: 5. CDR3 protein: CASTPGLAGYNEQFF. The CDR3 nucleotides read TGTGCCAGCACCCCCGGACTAGCGGGATACAATGAGCAGTTCTTC.

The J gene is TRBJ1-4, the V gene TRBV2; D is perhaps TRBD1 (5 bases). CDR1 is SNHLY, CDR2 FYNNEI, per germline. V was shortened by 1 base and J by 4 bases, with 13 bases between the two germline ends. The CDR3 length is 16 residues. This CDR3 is CASSEGLNRGNEKLFF. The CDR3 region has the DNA TGTGCCAGCAGTGAAGGGTTGAATAGGGGTAATGAAAAACTGTTTTTT.

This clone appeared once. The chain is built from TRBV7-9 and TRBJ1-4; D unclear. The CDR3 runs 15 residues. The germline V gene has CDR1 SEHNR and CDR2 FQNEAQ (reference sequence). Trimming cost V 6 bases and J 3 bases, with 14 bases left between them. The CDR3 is CASSPLGRSNEKLFF. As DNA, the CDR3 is TGTGCCAGCAGTCCTCTGGGCAGATCTAATGAAAAACTGTTTTTT.

The CDR3 loop reads CASSLGLGEQYF. The CDR3 nucleotides are TGTGCCAGCAGTTTGGGACTAGGCGAGCAGTACTTC. The gene calls are TRBV27 and TRBJ2-7; 8 positions match TRBD2. V shed 3 bases, J shed 6 bases, and the junction held 1 base outside the gene matches. The CDR3 loop spans 12 amino acids. Germline CDR1 MNHEY, CDR2 SMNVEV (reference sequence).

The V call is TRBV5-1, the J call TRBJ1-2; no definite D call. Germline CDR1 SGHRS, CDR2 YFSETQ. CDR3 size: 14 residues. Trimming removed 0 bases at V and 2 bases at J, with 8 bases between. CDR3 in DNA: TGCGCCAGCAGCTTGGCCCCCGGGAACTATGGCTACACCTTC. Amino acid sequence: CASSLAPGNYGYTF. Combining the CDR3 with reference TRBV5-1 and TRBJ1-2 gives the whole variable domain KAGVTQTPRYLIKTRGQQVTLSCSPISGHRSVSWYQQTPGQGLQFLFEYFSETQRNKGNFPGRFSGRQFSNSRSEMNVSTLELGDSALYLCASSLAPGNYGYTFGSGTRLTVV.

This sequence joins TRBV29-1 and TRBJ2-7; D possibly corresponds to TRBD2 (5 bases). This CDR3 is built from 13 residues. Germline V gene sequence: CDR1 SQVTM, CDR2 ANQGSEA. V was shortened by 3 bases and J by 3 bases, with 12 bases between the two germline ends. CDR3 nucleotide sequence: TGCAGCGTTGAGCCGGACGGGAACTACGAGCAGTACTTC. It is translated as CSVEPDGNYEQYF.

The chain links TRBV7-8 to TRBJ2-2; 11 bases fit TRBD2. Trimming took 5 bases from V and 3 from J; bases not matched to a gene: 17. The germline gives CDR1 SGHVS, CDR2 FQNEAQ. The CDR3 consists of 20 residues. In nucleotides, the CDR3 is TGTGCCAGCAGCCCACGAGGGGTAGCGGGAGGGCGGTATGACACCGGGGAGCTGTTTTTT. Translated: CASSPRGVAGGRYDTGELFF. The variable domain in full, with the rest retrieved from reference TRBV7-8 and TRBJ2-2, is GAGVSQSPRYKVAKRGQDVALRCDPISGHVSLFWYQQALGQGPEFLTYFQNEAQLDKSGLPSDRFFAERPEGSVSTLKIQRTQQEDSAVYLCASSPRGVAGGRYDTGELFFGEGSRLTVL.

The CDR3 loop reads CASSQQGMNTEAFF. CDR3 coding DNA: TGTGCCAGCAGTCAACAGGGGATGAACACTGAAGCTTTCTTT. V gene TRBV2 combines with J gene TRBJ1-1; 7 bases line up with TRBD1. V gave up 5 bases and J gave up 0 bases; unmatched junction bases: 3. Germline lookup yields CDR1 SNHLY and CDR2 FYNNEI. The CDR3 has 14 residues.

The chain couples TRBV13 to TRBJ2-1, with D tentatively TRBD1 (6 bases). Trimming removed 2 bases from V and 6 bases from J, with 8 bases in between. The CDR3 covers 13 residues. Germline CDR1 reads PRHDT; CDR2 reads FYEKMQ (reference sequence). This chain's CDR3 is CASSLWGRNEQFF. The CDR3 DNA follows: TGTGCCAGCAGCTTATGGGGGCGCAATGAGCAGTTCTTC.

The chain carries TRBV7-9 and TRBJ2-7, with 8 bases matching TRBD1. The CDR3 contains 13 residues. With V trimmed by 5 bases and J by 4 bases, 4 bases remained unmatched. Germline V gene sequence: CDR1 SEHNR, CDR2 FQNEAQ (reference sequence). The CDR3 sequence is CASSPRGRYEQYF. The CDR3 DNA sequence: TGTGCCAGCAGCCCCAGGGGGCGGTACGAGCAGTACTTC.

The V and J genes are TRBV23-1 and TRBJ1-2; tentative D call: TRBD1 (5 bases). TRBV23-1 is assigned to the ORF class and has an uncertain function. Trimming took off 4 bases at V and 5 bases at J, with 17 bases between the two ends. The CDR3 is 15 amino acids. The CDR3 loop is CASSPPREVHYGYTF. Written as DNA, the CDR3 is TGCGCCAGCAGTCCCCCCAGGGAGGTCCATTATGGCTACACCTTC.

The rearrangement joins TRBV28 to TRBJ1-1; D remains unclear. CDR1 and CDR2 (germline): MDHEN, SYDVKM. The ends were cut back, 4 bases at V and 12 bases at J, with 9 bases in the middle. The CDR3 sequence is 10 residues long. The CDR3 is CASSSRFPFF. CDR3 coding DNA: TGTGCCAGCAGTTCCCGTTTTCCTTTCTTT.

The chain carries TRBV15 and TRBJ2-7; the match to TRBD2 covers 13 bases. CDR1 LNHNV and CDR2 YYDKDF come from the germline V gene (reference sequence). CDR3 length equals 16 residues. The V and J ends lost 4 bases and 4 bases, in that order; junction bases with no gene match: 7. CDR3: CATSTGLAGALYEQYF. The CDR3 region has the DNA TGTGCCACCAGCACTGGACTAGCGGGAGCCCTTTACGAGCAGTACTTC. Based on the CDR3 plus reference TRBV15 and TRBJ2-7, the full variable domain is DAMVIQNPRYQVTQFGKPVTLSCSQTLNHNVMYWYQQKSSQAPKLLFHYYDKDFNNEADTPDNFQSRRPNTSFCFLDIRSPGLGDTAMYLCATSTGLAGALYEQYFGPGTRLTVT.

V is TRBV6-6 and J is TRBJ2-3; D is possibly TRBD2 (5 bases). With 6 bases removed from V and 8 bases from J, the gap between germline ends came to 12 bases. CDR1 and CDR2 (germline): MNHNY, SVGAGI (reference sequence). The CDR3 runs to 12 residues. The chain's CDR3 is CASSSLGATQYF. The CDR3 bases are TGTGCCAGCAGCTCTTTGGGAGCTACGCAGTATTTT.

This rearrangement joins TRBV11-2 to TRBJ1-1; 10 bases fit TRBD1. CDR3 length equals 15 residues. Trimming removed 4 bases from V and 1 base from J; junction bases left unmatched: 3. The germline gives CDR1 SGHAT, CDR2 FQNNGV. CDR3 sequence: CASSSGQGGNTEAFF. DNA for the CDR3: TGTGCCAGCAGCTCCGGACAGGGGGGGAACACTGAAGCTTTCTTT.

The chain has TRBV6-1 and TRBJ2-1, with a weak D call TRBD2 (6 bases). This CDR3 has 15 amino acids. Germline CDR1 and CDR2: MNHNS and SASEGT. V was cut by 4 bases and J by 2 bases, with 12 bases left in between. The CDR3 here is CASSAPSDTYNEQFF. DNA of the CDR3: TGTGCCAGCAGTGCGCCTAGCGACACCTACAATGAGCAGTTCTTC.

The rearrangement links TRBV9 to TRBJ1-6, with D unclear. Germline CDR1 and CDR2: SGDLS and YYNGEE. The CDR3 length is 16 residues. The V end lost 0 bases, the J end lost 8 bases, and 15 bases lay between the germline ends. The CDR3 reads CASSVGPVTSDSPLHF. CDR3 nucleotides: TGTGCCAGCAGCGTAGGGCCCGTAACCAGCGATTCACCCCTCCACTTT.

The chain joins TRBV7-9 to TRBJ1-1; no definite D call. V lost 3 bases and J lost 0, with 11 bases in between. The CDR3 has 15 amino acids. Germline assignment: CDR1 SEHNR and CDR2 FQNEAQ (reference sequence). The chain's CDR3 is CASSFPGKMNTEAFF. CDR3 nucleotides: TGTGCCAGCAGCTTTCCCGGGAAAATGAACACTGAAGCTTTCTTT.